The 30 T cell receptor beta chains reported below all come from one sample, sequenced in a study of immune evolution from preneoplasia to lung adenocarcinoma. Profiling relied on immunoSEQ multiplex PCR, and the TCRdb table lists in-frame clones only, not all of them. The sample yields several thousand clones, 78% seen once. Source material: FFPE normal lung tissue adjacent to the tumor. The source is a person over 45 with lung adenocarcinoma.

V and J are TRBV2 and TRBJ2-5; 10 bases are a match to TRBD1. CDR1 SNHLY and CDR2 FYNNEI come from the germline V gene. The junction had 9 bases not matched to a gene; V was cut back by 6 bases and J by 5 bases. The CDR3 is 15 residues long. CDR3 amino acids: CASRIRQGARETQYF. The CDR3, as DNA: TGTGCCAGCAGGATCAGACAGGGGGCGAGGGAGACCCAGTACTTC.

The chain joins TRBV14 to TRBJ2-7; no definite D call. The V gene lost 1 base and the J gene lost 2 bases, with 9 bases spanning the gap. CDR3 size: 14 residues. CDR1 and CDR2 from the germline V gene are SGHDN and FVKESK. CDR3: CASSQASPPYEQYF. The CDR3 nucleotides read TGTGCCAGCAGCCAAGCAAGTCCTCCCTACGAGCAGTACTTC.

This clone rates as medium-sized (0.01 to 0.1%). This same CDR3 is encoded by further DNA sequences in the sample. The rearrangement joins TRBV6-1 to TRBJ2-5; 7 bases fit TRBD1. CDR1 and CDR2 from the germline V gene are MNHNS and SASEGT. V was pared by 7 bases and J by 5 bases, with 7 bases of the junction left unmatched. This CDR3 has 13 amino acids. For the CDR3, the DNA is TGTGCCAGCATTAGGGACAGAGGCGAGACCCAGTACTTC. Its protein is CASIRDRGETQYF.

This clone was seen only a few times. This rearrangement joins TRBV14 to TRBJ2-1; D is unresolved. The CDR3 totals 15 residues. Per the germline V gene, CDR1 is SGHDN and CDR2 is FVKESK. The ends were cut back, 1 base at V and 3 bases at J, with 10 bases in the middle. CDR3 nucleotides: TGTGCCAGCAGCCAAGCCAGGCTGATCTACAATGAGCAGTTCTTC. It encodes CASSQARLIYNEQFF.

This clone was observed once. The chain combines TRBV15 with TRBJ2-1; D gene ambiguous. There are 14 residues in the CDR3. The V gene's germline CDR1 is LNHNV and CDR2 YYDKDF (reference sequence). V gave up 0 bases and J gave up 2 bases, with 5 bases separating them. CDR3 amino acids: CATSREAAYNEQFF. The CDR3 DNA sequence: TGTGCCACCAGCAGAGAAGCAGCCTACAATGAGCAGTTCTTC.

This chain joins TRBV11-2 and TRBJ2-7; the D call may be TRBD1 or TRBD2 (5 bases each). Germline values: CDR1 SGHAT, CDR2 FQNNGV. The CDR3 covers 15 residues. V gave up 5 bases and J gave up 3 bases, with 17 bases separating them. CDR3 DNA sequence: TGTGCCAGCAGCCGCTTTGGGGGAGACTACTACGAGCAGTACTTC. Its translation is CASSRFGGDYYEQYF.

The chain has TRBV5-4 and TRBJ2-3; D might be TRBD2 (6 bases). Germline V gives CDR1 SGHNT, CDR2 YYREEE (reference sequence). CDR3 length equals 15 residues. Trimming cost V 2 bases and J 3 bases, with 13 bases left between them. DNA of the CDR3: TGTGCCAGCAGCTTTGATTTGGGGAGGACAGATACGCAGTATTTT. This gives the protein CASSFDLGRTDTQYF.

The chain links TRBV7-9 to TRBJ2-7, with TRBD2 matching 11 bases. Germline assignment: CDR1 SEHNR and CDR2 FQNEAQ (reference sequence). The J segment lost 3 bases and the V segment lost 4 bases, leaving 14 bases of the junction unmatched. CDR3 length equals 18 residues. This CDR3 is CASSSSGTSGLDFYEQYF. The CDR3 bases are TGTGCCAGCAGCTCGTCCGGGACTAGCGGTCTGGACTTCTACGAGCAGTACTTC.

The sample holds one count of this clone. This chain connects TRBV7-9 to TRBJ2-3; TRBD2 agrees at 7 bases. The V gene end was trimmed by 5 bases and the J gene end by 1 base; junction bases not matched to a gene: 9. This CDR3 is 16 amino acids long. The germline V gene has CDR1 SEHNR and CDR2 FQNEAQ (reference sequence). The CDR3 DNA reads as TGTGCCAGCAGCCCCTCACGACGGGAGGGCACAGATACGCAGTATTTT. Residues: CASSPSRREGTDTQYF.

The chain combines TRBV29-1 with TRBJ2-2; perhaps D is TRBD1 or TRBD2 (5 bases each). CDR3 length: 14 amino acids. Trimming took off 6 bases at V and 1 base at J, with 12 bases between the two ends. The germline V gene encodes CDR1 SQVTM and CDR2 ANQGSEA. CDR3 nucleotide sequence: TGCAGCGTAAAGGGGACCGTGAACACCGGGGAGCTGTTTTTT. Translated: CSVKGTVNTGELFF.

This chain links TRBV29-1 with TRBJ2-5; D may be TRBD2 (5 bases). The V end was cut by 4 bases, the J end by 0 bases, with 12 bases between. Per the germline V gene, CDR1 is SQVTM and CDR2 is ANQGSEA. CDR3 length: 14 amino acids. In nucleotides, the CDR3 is TGCAGCGTTGGACTACCAAAGCACCAAGAGACCCAGTACTTC. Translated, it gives CSVGLPKHQETQYF.

DNA for the CDR3: TGTGCCAGCAGTGATATCGTAGGGGGCGCTGAAGCTTTCTTT. This translates into CASSDIVGGAEAFF. This chain uses TRBV6-1 with TRBJ1-1, with TRBD1 matching 7 bases. This CDR3 has 14 amino acids. Germline CDR1 and CDR2: MNHNS and SASEGT. Trimming took 3 bases from V and 6 from J; bases not matched to a gene: 7.

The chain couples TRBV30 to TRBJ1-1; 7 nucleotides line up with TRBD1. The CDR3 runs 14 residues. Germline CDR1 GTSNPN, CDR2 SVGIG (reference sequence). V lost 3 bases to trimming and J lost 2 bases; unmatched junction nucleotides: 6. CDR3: CAWSPGQVNTEAFF. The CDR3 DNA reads TGTGCCTGGAGCCCCGGACAGGTCAACACTGAAGCTTTCTTT.

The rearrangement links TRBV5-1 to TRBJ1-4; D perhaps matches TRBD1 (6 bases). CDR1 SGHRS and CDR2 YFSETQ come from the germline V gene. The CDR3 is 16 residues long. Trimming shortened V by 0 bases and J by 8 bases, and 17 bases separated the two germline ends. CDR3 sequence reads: CASSLGEGGIYEKLFF. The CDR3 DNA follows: TGCGCCAGCAGCTTGGGCGAGGGGGGAATTTACGAAAAACTGTTTTTT.

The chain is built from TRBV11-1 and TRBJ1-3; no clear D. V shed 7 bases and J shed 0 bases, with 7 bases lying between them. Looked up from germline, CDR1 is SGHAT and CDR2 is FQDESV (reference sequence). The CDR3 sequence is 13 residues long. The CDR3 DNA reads TGTGCCAGCACGCTGGACTCTGGAAACACCATATATTTT. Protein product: CASTLDSGNTIYF.

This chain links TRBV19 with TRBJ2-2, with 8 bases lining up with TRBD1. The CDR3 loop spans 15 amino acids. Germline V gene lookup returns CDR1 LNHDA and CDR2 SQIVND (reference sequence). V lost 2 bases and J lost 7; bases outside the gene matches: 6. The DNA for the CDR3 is TGTGCCAGTAGTATAATCGGACAGGGTAGCGGGGAGCTGTTTTTT. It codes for CASSIIGQGSGELFF. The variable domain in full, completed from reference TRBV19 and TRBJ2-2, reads DGGITQSPKYLFRKEGQNVTLSCEQNLNHDAMYWYRQDPGQGLRLIYYSQIVNDFQKGDIAEGYSVSREKKESFPLTVTSAQKNPTAFYLCASSIIGQGSGELFFGEGSRLTVL.

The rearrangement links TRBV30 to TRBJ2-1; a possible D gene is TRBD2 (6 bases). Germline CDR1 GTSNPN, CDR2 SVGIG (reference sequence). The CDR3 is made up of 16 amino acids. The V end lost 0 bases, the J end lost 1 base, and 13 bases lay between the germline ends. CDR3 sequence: CAWSVPRGLSYNEQFF. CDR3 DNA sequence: TGTGCCTGGAGTGTACCGCGGGGTTTGTCCTACAATGAGCAGTTCTTC.

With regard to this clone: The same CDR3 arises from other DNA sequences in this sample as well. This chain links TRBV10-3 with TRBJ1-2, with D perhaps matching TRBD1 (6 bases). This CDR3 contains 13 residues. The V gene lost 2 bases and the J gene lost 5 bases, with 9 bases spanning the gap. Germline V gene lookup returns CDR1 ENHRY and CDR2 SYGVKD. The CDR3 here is CAISEGQGYGYTF. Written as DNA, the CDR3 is TGTGCCATCAGTGAGGGGCAGGGGTATGGCTACACCTTC.

For the CDR3, the DNA is TGTGCCAGCAGCGAGAGACAGGACTACGAGCAGTACTTC. Translated: CASSERQDYEQYF. The chain recombines TRBV11-2 with TRBJ2-7, with D possibly matching TRBD1 (6 bases). The length of the CDR3 is 13 residues. From germline, CDR1 is SGHAT and CDR2 FQNNGV. V shed 5 bases and J shed 3 bases, with 11 bases lying between them.

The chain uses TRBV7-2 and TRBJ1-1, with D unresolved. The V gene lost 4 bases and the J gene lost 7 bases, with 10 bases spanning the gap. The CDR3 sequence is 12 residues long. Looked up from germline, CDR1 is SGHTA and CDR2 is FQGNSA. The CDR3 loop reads CASSSYRGEAFF. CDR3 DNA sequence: TGTGCCAGCAGCTCGTATCGGGGTGAAGCTTTCTTT. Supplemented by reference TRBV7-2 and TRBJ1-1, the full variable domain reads GAGVSQSPSNKVTEKGKDVELRCDPISGHTALYWYRQSLGQGLEFLIYFQGNSAPDKSGLPSDRFSAERTGGSVSTLTIQRTQQEDSAVYLCASSSYRGEAFFGQGTRLTVV.

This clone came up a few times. CDR3 sequence (DNA): TGTGCCAGCAGCCAAGCTAGCGGGAGGCTTTACTTC. Its protein product is CASSQASGRLYF. This chain links TRBV14 with TRBJ2-7; TRBD2 agrees at 11 bases. CDR3 length: 12 residues. V lost 1 base, J lost 13 bases, and 3 bases stayed unmatched. Germline loops: CDR1 SGHDN, CDR2 FVKESK.

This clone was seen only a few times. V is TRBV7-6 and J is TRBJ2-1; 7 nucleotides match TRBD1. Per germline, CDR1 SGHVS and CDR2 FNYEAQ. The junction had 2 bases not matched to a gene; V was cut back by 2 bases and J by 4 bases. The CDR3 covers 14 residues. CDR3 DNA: TGTGCCAGCAGCTTATACAGGGGATACAATGAGCAGTTCTTC. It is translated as CASSLYRGYNEQFF.

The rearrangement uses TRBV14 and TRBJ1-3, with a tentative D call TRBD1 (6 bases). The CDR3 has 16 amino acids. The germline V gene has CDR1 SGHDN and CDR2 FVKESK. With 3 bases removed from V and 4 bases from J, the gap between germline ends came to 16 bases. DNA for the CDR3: TGTGCCAGCAGCCACCTGGTAGGGGGGGACGGAAACACCATATATTTT. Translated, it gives CASSHLVGGDGNTIYF.

CDR3 sequence: CASAAGNTEAFF. CDR3 sequence (DNA): TGTGCCAGCGCCGCGGGGAACACTGAAGCTTTCTTT. This chain uses TRBV2 with TRBJ1-1; D gene ambiguous. The CDR3 runs 12 residues. The V gene's germline CDR1 is SNHLY and CDR2 FYNNEI. The ends were cut back, 8 bases at V and 1 base at J, with 8 bases in the middle.

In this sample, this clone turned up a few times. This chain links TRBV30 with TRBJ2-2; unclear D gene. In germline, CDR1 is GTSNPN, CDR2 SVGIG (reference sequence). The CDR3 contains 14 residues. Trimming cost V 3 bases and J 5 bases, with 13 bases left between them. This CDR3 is CAWRTPALTGELFF. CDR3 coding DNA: TGTGCCTGGAGGACCCCGGCCTTGACCGGGGAGCTGTTTTTT.

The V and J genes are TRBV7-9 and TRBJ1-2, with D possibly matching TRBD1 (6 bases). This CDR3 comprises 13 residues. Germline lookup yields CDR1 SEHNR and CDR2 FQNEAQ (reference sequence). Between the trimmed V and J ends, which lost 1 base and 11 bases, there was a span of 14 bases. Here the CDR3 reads CASSLGSGAYYTF. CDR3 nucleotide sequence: TGTGCCAGCAGCTTAGGTTCAGGGGCGTATTACACCTTC.

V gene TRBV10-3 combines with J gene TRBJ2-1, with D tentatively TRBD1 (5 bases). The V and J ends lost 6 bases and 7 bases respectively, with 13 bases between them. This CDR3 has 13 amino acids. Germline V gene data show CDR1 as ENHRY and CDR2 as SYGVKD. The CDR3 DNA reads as TGTGCCATCAGAGCCCTTGACAGAAATGAGCAGTTCTTC. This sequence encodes CAIRALDRNEQFF.

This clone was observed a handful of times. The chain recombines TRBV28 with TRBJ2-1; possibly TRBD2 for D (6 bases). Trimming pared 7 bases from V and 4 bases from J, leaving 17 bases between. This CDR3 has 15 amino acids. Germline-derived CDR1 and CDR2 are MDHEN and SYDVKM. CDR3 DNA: TGTGCCAGCAATGTGATTAGCGGAAAGTACAATGAGCAGTTCTTC. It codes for CASNVISGKYNEQFF.

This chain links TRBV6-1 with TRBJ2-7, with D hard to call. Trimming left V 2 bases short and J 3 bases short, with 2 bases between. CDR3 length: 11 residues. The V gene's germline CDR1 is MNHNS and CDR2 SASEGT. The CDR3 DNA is TGTGCCAGCAGTGAATTCTACGAGCAGTACTTC. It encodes CASSEFYEQYF.

CDR3 sequence reads: CASRLAEPQHF. The CDR3 DNA reads as TGTGCCAGCAGATTAGCGGAGCCCCAGCATTTT. The chain links TRBV6-1 to TRBJ1-5, with D unresolved. This CDR3 has 11 residues. From germline, CDR1 is MNHNS and CDR2 SASEGT. The V and J ends lost 6 bases and 8 bases respectively, with 8 bases between them.